This TCR beta chain came from a study of blood T cell repertoires in COVID-19 (dated by TCRdb to the early 2020s). About the study as a whole: The collaborator samples originated in the United States, Italy and Spain and spanned the acute and convalescent phases of COVID-19. Subjects who had been exposed to COVID-19, were actively infected with it, or had recovered from it provided the deeply sampled blood TCRbeta repertoires that made up the dataset. The samples were drawn from the first 160 participants of the ongoing ImmuneRACE study and from 950 to 1,500 subjects provided by 6 global collaborators. The repertoires were made available in a free public database intended to serve as a resource for research on the immune response to SARS-CoV-2. The prospective study material was composed of cDNA or gDNA derived from T cells, B-cell-depleted T cells, or PBMCs. HLA class I and class II types, where available, came from metadata supplied by the sample provider rather than from assay-based typing. A de-identified subject ID, COVID-19 status, age in years and sex were almost always included in the sample metadata. The investigation overall reported the following: The quantity of clinical and demographic metadata differed by source and by participant and was supplied without curation.

Spanning cysteine to phenylalanine, the CDR3 consists of 13 amino acids. The CDR3 DNA has 39 bases and is translated from base 1. The trim is 3 bases for V and 1 base for J, with a gap of 4 bases between the germline ends. The CDR1 and CDR2 encoded by the germline V gene are MNHEY and SVGAGI. Collaborating institutions collected whole blood in K2EDTA tubes following their own protocols. For TCRbeta analysis, collaborators shipped samples in one of three forms: frozen whole blood, isolated PBMCs, or DNA extracted from either of those sample types. Regarding this clone: What antigen it recognizes has not been identified. Qualities for individual bases were not recorded, and no much larger clone is one base off.

TCRbeta CDR3 regions were amplified from genomic DNA using the immunoSEQ Assay, a bias-controlled multiplex PCR. The original methods were these. Within the assay, amplification of reference gene primers was used to estimate how many nucleated cells each sample contained. To quantify the absolute abundance of each unique TCRbeta CDR3 rearrangement, sequence reads were collapsed and filtered. For each sample, productive Simpson clonality was calculated by taking the square root of Simpson's diversity index across productive rearrangements. TCRdb provides this immuneACCESS table in a form limited to in-frame rearrangements. Some clones are lacking; in checked studies, under half of them reflect an unresolved V gene, and why the rest are absent is not known. Clone size and V and J calls were adopted from that table, with D and trimming inferred from the DNA. The sample has 40,000 to 50,000 clones on record, nearly 90% of them singletons. The ten biggest clones cover 6.2% of the sample.

Recombination linked TRBV6-5 to TRBJ1-3; confidence is insufficient to name the D gene. The clonotype originates from a human donor in a cohort sampled during active COVID-19. The material sequenced was peripheral blood. The bases are TGTGCCAGCAGTTATCAGTCTGGAAACACCATATATTTT. The encoded protein is CASSYQSGNTIYF.